This record looks at one TCR beta chain sequence and its context. The sample comes from a study of chemoradiotherapy in HPV16-positive cancers. Assay: immunoSEQ multiplex PCR; the TCRdb copy retains only in-frame clones and omits some. The profile shows 5,500 to 7,000 clones, around nine tenths of them singletons. The CDR3 runs to 16 residues. The germline V gene encodes CDR1 SGHRS and CDR2 YFSETQ. V trimming: 4 bases; J trimming: 1 base; junction bases outside the gene matches: 7. The chain links TRBV5-1 to TRBJ2-1, with TRBD2 matching 8 bases. The sequence came from a human donor with HPV-associated anogenital cancer. Sequences were derived from blood, sampled from a patient who underwent chemoradiotherapy. The CDR3 is CASSNPGGASYNEQFF. Here the CDR3 DNA reads TGCGCCAGCAGCAATCCCGGGGGGGCTTCCTACAATGAGCAGTTCTTC. Based on the CDR3 plus reference TRBV5-1 and TRBJ2-1, the full variable domain is KAGVTQTPRYLIKTRGQQVTLSCSPISGHRSVSWYQQTPGQGLQFLFEYFSETQRNKGNFPGRFSGRQFSNSRSEMNVSTLELGDSALYLCASSNPGGASYNEQFFGPGTRLTVL.